This TCR beta chain was profiled in a study of blood T cell repertoires in COVID-19. Study summary: From T cells, B-cell-depleted T cells, or PBMCs came the material, which was cDNA or gDNA.

Authors' processing steps: Amplification of reference gene primers was used by the study to estimate nucleated cell counts. Libraries were prepared by immunoSEQ multiplex PCR; TCRdb keeps only in-frame clonotypes and omits some of them. V and J calls and clone size are as listed in that table; D and trimming were resolved from the DNA. The sample consists of around 200,000 clones, about 83% of them appearing once. The CDR3 spans 14 residues. The germline V gene encodes CDR1 WSHSY and CDR2 SAAADI. Trimming took off 2 bases at V and 2 bases at J, with 9 bases between the two ends. Those enrolled, adults aged about 18 to 95 years, came from fewer than 25 US areas.

V gene TRBV10-2 combines with J gene TRBJ2-5; tentatively, D is TRBD2 (5 bases). The sequence was obtained from a man between 40 and 49 years old with acute COVID-19. Sample: PBMCs or T cells enriched from blood (not recorded which). For the CDR3, the DNA is TGCGCCAGCAGTGAGGCCGGGGAACAAGAGACCCAGTACTTC. Translating gives CASSEAGEQETQYF.